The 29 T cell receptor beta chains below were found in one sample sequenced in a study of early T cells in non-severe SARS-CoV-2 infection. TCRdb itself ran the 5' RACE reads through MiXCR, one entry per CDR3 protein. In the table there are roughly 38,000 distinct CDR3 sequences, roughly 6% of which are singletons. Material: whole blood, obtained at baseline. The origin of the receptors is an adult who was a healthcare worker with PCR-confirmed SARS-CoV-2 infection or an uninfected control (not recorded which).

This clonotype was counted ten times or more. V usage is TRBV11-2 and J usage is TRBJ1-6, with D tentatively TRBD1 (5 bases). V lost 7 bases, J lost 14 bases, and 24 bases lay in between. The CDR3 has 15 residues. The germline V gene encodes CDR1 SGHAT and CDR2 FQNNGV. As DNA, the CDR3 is TGTGCCAGCACCCCTTGGGGGGTCGGGAGAGAGACCCTCCACTTT. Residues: CASTPWGVGRETLHF.

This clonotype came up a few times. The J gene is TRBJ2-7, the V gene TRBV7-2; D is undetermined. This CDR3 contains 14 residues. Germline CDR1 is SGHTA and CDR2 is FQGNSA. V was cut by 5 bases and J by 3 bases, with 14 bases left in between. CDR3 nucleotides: TGTGCCAGCAGCCTCTCTACTGGCGGCTACGAGCAGTACTTC. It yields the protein CASSLSTGGYEQYF.

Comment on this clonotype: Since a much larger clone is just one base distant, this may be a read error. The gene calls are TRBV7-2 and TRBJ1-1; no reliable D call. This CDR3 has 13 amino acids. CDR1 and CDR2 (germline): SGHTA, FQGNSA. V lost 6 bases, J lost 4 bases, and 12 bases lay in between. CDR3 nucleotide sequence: TGTGCCAGCAGGTCAAGCAGCTTCACTGAAGCTTTCTTT. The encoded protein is CASRSSSFTEAFF.

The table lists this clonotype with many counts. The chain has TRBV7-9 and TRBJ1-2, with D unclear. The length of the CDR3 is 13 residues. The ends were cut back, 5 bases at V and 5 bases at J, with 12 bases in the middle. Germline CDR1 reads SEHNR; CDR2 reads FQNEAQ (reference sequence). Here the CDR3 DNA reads TGTGCCAGCAGCCCCAATAGGATTTATGGCTACACCTTC. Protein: CASSPNRIYGYTF.

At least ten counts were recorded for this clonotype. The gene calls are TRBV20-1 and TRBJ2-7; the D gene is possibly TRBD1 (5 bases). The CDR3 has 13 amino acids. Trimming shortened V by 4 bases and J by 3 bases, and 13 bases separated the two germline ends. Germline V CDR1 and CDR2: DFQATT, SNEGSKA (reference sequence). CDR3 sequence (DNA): TGCAGTGCTATTTCTGTGGGGCGCTACGAGCAGTACTTC. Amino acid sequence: CSAISVGRYEQYF.

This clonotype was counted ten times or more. The CDR3 loop is CSVRTRQIKKAFF. The CDR3 DNA reads TGCAGCGTTCGAACGAGACAGATAAAAAAAGCTTTCTTT. The chain is built from TRBV29-1 and TRBJ1-1; D might be TRBD1 (5 bases). Germline V gene sequence: CDR1 SQVTM, CDR2 ANQGSEA. The V gene lost 5 bases and the J gene lost 9 bases, with 19 bases spanning the gap. The CDR3 has 13 amino acids.

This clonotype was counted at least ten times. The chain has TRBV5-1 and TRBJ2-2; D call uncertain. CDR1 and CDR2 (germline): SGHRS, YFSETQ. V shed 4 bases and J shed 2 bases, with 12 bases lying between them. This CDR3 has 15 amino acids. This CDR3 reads CASSPVWGNTGELFF. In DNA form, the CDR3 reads TGCGCCAGCAGCCCGGTGTGGGGTAACACCGGGGAGCTGTTTTTT.

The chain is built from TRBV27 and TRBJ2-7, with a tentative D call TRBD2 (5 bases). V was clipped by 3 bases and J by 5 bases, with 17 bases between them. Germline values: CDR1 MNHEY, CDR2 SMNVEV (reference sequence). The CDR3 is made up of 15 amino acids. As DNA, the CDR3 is TGTGCCAGCAGTTTTATGGGCGGAGGATCCAACGAGCAGTACTTC. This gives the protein CASSFMGGGSNEQYF.

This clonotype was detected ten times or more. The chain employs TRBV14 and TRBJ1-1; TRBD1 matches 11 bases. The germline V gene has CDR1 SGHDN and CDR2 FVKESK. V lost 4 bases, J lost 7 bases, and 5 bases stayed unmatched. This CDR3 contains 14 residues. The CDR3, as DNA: TGTGCCAGCAGCCGGACAGGGGGCAACGGTGAAGCTTTCTTT. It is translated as CASSRTGGNGEAFF. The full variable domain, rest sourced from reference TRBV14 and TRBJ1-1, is EAGVTQFPSHSVIEKGQTVTLRCDPISGHDNLYWYRRVMGKEIKFLLHFVKESKQDESGMPNNRFLAERTGGTYSTLKVQPAELEDSGVYFCASSRTGGNGEAFFGQGTRLTVV.

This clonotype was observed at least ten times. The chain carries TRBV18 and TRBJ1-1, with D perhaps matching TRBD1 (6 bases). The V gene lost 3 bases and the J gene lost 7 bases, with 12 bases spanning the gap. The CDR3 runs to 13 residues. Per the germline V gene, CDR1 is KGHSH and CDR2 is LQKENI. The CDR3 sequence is CASSPKQGSEAFF. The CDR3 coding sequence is TGTGCCAGCTCACCGAAACAGGGAAGTGAAGCTTTCTTT.

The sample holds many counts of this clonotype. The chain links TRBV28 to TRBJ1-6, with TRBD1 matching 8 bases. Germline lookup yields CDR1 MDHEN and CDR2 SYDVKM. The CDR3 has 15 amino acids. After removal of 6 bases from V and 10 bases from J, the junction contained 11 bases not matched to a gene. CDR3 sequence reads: CASRRSGQGDSPLHF. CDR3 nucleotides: TGTGCCAGCAGGCGCTCCGGACAGGGTGACTCACCCCTCCACTTT.

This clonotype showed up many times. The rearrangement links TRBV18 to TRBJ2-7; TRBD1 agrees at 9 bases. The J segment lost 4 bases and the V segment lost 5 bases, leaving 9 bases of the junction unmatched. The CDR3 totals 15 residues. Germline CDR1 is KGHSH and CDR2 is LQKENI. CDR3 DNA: TGTGCCAGCTCATACCTTACAGGGGGCGGTTACGAGCAGTACTTC. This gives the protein CASSYLTGGGYEQYF.

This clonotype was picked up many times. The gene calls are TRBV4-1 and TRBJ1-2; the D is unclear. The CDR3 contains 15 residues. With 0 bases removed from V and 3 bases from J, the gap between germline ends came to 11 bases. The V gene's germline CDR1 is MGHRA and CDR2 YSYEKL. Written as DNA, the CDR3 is TGCGCCAGCAGCCAAGACTGGAGTAGTTACTATGGCTACACCTTC. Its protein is CASSQDWSSYYGYTF.

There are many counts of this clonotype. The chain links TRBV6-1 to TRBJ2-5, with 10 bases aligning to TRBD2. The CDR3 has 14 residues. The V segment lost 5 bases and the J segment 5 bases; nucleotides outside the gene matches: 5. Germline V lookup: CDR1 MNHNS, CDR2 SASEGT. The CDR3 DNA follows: TGTGCCAGCAGTCCGGGACTAGCGACGGAGACCCAGTACTTC. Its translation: CASSPGLATETQYF.

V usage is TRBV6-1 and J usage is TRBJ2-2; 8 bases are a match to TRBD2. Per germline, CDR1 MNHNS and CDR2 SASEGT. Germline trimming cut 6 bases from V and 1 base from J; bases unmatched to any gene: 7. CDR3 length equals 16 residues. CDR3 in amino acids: CASSLRGAGNTGELFF. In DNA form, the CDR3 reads TGTGCCAGCAGCCTGCGGGGGGCTGGGAACACCGGGGAGCTGTTTTTT.

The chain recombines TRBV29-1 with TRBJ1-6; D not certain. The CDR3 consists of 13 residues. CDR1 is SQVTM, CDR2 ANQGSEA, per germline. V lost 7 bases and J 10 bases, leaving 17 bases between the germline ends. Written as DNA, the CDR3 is TGCAGCGCCCTTGACGGGTTTGGATCACCCCTCCACTTT. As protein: CSALDGFGSPLHF.

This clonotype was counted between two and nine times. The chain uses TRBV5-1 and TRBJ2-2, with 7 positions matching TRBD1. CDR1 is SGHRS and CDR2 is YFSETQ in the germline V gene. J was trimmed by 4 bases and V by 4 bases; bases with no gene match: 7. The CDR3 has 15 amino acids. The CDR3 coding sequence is TGCGCCAGCAGCGACGGACAGGCGATCACCGGGGAGCTGTTTTTT. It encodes CASSDGQAITGELFF. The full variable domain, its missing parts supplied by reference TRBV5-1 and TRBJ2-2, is KAGVTQTPRYLIKTRGQQVTLSCSPISGHRSVSWYQQTPGQGLQFLFEYFSETQRNKGNFPGRFSGRQFSNSRSEMNVSTLELGDSALYLCASSDGQAITGELFFGEGSRLTVL.

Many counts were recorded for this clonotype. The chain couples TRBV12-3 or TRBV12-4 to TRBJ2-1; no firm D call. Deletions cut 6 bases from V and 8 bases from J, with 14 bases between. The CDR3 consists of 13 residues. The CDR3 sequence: CASSWGLGDEQFF. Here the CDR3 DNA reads TGTGCCAGCAGCTGGGGTTTGGGCGATGAGCAGTTCTTC.

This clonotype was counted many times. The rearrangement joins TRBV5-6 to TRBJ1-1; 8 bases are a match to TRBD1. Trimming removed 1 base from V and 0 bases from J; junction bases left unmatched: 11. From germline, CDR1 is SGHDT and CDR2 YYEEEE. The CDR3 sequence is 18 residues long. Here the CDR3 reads CASSLRRTGLRVNTEAFF. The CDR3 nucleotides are TGTGCCAGCAGCTTGAGGCGGACAGGGTTGCGTGTGAACACTGAAGCTTTCTTT. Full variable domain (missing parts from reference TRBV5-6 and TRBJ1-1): DAGVTQSPTHLIKTRGQQVTLRCSPKSGHDTVSWYQQALGQGPQFIFQYYEEEERQRGNFPDRFSGHQFPNYSSELNVNALLLGDSALYLCASSLRRTGLRVNTEAFFGQGTRLTVV.

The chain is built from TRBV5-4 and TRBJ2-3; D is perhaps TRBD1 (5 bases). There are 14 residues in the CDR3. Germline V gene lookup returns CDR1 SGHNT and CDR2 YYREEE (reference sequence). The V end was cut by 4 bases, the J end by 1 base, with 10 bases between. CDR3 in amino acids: CASSTKQGTDTQYF. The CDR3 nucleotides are TGTGCCAGCAGCACCAAACAGGGCACAGATACGCAGTATTTT.

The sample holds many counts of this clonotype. CDR3 nucleotides: TGCGCCAGCAGCCCAGGACTAGCGGGAGGCTTGGGCAATGAGCAGTTCTTC. It encodes CASSPGLAGGLGNEQFF. J is TRBJ2-1 and V is TRBV5-1, with TRBD2 matching over 14 bases. The CDR3 covers 17 residues. V was pared by 4 bases and J by 6 bases, with 9 bases of the junction left unmatched. CDR1 and CDR2 from the germline V gene are SGHRS and YFSETQ.

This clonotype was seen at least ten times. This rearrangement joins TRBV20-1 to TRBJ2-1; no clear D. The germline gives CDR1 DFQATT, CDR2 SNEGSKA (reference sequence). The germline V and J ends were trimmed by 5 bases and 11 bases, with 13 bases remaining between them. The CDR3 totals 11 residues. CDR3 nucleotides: TGCAGTGCTCCCACCGGGCCTAAGCAGTTCTTC. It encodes CSAPTGPKQFF.

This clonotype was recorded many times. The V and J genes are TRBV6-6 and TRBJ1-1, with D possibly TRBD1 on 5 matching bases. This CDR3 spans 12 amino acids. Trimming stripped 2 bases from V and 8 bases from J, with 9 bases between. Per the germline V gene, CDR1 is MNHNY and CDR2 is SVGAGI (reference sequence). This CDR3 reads CASSYNEGEAFF. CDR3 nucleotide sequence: TGTGCCAGCAGTTACAACGAGGGGGAAGCTTTCTTT.

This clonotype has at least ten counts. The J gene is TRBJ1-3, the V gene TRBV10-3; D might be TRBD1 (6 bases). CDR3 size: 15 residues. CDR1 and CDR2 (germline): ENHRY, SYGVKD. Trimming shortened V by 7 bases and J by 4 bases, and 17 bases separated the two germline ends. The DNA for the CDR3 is TGTGCCATCACTACATCCCCAGGGGCGGGAAACACCATATATTTT. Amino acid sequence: CAITTSPGAGNTIYF.

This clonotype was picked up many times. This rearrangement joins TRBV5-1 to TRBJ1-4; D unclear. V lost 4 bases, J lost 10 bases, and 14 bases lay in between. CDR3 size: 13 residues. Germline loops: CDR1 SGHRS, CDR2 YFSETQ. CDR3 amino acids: CASSTTQEGKLFF. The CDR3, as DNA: TGCGCCAGCAGCACAACCCAGGAGGGAAAACTGTTTTTT.

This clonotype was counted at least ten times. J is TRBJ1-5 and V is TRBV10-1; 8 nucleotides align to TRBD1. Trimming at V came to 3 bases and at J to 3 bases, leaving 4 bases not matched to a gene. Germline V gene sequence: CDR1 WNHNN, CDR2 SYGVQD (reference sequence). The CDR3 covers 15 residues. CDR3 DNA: TGCGCCAGCAGTGATGGGACAGGTAACAATCAGCCCCAGCATTTT. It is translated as CASSDGTGNNQPQHF.

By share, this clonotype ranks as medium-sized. CDR3 loop: CASSRTMGTEAFF. As DNA, the CDR3 is TGTGCCAGCAGTCGGACGATGGGCACTGAAGCTTTCTTT. J is TRBJ1-1 and V is TRBV4-2, with unresolved D. The germline CDR1 and CDR2 sequences are LGHNA and YNFKEQ. This CDR3 contains 13 residues. V was shortened by 6 bases and J by 4 bases, with 12 bases between the two germline ends.

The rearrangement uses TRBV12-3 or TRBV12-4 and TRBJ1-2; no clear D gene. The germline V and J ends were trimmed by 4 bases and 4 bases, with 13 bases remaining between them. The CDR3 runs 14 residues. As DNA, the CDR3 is TGTGCCAGCAGTTCGTCGAGAACCCTCTATGGCTACACCTTC. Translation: CASSSSRTLYGYTF.

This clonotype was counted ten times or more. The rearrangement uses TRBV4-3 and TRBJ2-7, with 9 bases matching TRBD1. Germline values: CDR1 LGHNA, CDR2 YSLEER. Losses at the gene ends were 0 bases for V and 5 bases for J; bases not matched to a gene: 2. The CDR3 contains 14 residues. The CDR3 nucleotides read TGCGCCAGCAGCCAAGAAGGACAGGGGAACGAGCAGTACTTC. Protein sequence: CASSQEGQGNEQYF.